A single sample is the source of the 22 T cell receptor beta chains below, sequenced in a study of T-cell reconstitution after alpha-beta-depleted transplantation in children. Using unique molecular identifiers, the investigators prepared the TCRbeta library. TCRdb passed the PCR reads through MiXCR, listing each CDR3 protein once. The sample comprises approximately 210,000 distinct CDR3 sequences, approximately 19% of which are singletons, and roughly two fifths rests with the top ten. Sample: PBMCs, mostly from graft donor cells, taken 360 days after TCRalphabeta/CD19-depleted stem cell transplant. These receptors were obtained from a male patient aged 2 to 9 who had a stem cell transplant for acute lymphoblastic leukemia, so the T cells may come from the graft donor.

The chain combines TRBV5-4 with TRBJ2-1; a possible D gene is TRBD1 (6 bases). The germline V and J ends were trimmed by 4 bases and 0 bases, with 17 bases remaining between them. The CDR3 covers 17 residues. In germline, CDR1 is SGHNT, CDR2 YYREEE (reference sequence). CDR3 bases: TGTGCCAGCAGCCCAGGACAGCCCCGGAGCTCCTACAATGAGCAGTTCTTC. Its translation: CASSPGQPRSSYNEQFF.

The chain has TRBV7-8 and TRBJ2-7, with 7 bases that match TRBD1. The CDR3 is 14 residues long. After removal of 5 bases from V and 4 bases from J, the junction contained 8 bases not matched to a gene. From germline, CDR1 is SGHVS and CDR2 FQNEAQ. CDR3 residues: CASSRHRGSYEQYF. DNA of the CDR3: TGTGCCAGCAGCCGACACAGGGGCAGTTACGAGCAGTACTTC.

This clonotype was seen a few times. V is TRBV11-2 and J is TRBJ2-3; 12 bases agree with TRBD2. Germline V gives CDR1 SGHAT, CDR2 FQNNGV. With V trimmed by 5 bases and J by 3 bases, 6 bases remained unmatched. The length of the CDR3 is 16 residues. The CDR3 sequence: CASSTWTSGVTDTQYF. The CDR3 bases are TGTGCCAGCAGCACCTGGACTAGCGGGGTGACAGATACGCAGTATTTT.

The J gene is TRBJ1-6, the V gene TRBV18; the match to TRBD1 covers 12 bases. Per the germline V gene, CDR1 is KGHSH and CDR2 is LQKENI. V lost 3 bases and J lost 13; bases outside the gene matches: 7. CDR3 length equals 15 residues. CDR3 amino acids: CASSPPGQGAEPLHF. The CDR3 DNA follows: TGTGCCAGCTCACCTCCGGGACAGGGGGCAGAGCCCCTCCACTTT.

The gene calls are TRBV20-1 and TRBJ2-7, with 8 nucleotides matching TRBD2. V trimming: 6 bases; J trimming: 2 bases; junction bases outside the gene matches: 9. CDR3 length: 14 amino acids. Germline V gene data show CDR1 as DFQATT and CDR2 as SNEGSKA (reference sequence). The CDR3 coding sequence is TGCAGTGCCCCGGGACTAGGAACCCCCTACGAGCAGTACTTC. Its protein product is CSAPGLGTPYEQYF.

This rearrangement joins TRBV7-2 to TRBJ1-5; TRBD1 is a possible D gene (5 bases). The CDR3 is made up of 15 amino acids. The V end lost 0 bases, the J end lost 4 bases, and 10 bases lay between the germline ends. Germline lookup yields CDR1 SGHTA and CDR2 FQGNSA. The CDR3 bases are TGTGCCAGCAGCTTAGCTGCAGGGTGGAATCAGCCCCAGCATTTT. Protein product: CASSLAAGWNQPQHF.

In this sample, this clonotype turned up a few times. The rearrangement links TRBV4-3 to TRBJ2-7; TRBD1 matches at 9 bases. Germline V lookup: CDR1 LGHNA, CDR2 YSLEER. With V trimmed by 1 base and J by 3 bases, 10 bases remained unmatched. This CDR3 has 17 amino acids. CDR3 amino acids: CASSQGPRDRDNYEQYF. The CDR3 nucleotides are TGCGCCAGCAGCCAAGGCCCCCGGGACAGGGATAACTACGAGCAGTACTTC.

This clonotype was observed a few times. The J gene is TRBJ1-6, the V gene TRBV12-3 or TRBV12-4, with D perhaps TRBD1 (6 bases). V was pared by 2 bases and J by 5 bases, with 13 bases between. This CDR3 region has 16 residues. The DNA of the CDR3 is TGTGCCAGCAGTTTAAAGCCGGGGGCGAATAATTCACCCCTCCACTTT. It yields the protein CASSLKPGANNSPLHF.

The chain links TRBV11-2 to TRBJ2-5, with 11 bases fitting TRBD2. This CDR3 has 14 amino acids. V was clipped by 5 bases and J by 3 bases; unmatched bases: 2. Germline-derived CDR1 and CDR2 are SGHAT and FQNNGV. The CDR3 is CASSLGLAEETQYF. DNA of the CDR3: TGTGCCAGCAGCCTGGGACTAGCGGAAGAGACCCAGTACTTC.

This clonotype was counted only a few times. The V gene is TRBV5-1, the J gene TRBJ2-5; the D is unclear. The CDR3 has 14 residues. CDR1 and CDR2 from the germline V gene are SGHRS and YFSETQ. The V gene lost 0 bases and the J gene lost 0 bases, with 6 bases spanning the gap. The CDR3 nucleotides are TGCGCCAGCAGCTTGGACTCGTACCAAGAGACCCAGTACTTC. Translated, it gives CASSLDSYQETQYF.

The chain links TRBV7-6 to TRBJ2-7; D tentatively fits TRBD1 or TRBD2 (6 bases each). This CDR3 comprises 15 residues. CDR1 SGHVS and CDR2 FNYEAQ come from the germline V gene. V was trimmed by 5 bases and J by 7 bases, leaving 21 bases between them. The CDR3 spells CASSAGQGRWREQYF. The CDR3 bases are TGTGCCAGCAGCGCGGGACAAGGAAGGTGGAGAGAGCAGTACTTC.

This clonotype is judged medium-sized. CDR3 region: CASSQEWSTNTEAFF. The CDR3 bases are TGCGCCAGCAGCCAAGAATGGAGTACGAACACTGAAGCTTTCTTT. The rearrangement links TRBV4-3 to TRBJ1-1, with D uncertain. The CDR3 totals 15 residues. V was clipped by 0 bases and J by 1 base, with 9 bases between them. CDR1 and CDR2 (germline): LGHNA, YSLEER.

This clonotype was found many times. The chain has TRBV20-1 and TRBJ1-1; D unclear. Germline CDR1 reads DFQATT; CDR2 reads SNEGSKA (reference sequence). The CDR3 consists of 9 residues. Trimming shortened V by 4 bases and J by 3 bases, and 0 bases separated the two germline ends. The CDR3 nucleotides are TGCAGTGCTAACACTGAAGCTTTCTTT. Encoded protein: CSANTEAFF.

This clonotype occurred many times. This sequence joins TRBV29-1 and TRBJ2-7; D is perhaps TRBD2 (5 bases). CDR1 and CDR2 (germline): SQVTM, ANQGSEA. This CDR3 spans 11 amino acids. V dropped 1 base and J dropped 7 bases, with 8 bases sitting between them. DNA of the CDR3: TGCAGCGTTGAAGGCGGGCGGGAGCAGTACTTC. It encodes CSVEGGREQYF.

This clonotype was detected a few times. The V and J genes are TRBV5-5 and TRBJ2-3; D possibly corresponds to TRBD2 (5 bases). Trimming stripped 7 bases from V and 1 base from J, with 16 bases between. CDR3 length: 15 residues. The germline gives CDR1 SGHKS, CDR2 YYEKEE (reference sequence). The CDR3 is CASWTRPGGTDTQYF. CDR3 in DNA: TGTGCCAGCTGGACCAGGCCCGGGGGCACAGATACGCAGTATTTT. Supplemented by reference TRBV5-5 and TRBJ2-3, the full variable domain reads DAGVTQSPTHLIKTRGQQVTLRCSPISGHKSVSWYQQVLGQGPQFIFQYYEKEERGRGNFPDRFSARQFPNYSSELNVNALLLGDSALYLCASWTRPGGTDTQYFGPGTRLTVL.

This rearrangement joins TRBV7-2 to TRBJ2-7, with 7 positions matching TRBD1. The CDR3 consists of 14 residues. Germline CDR1 is SGHTA and CDR2 is FQGNSA. Trimming cost V 3 bases and J 3 bases; bases outside gene matches: 5. CDR3 coding DNA: TGTGCCAGCAGCTTTGGACAGGCTTGCTACGAGCAGTACTTC. It yields the protein CASSFGQACYEQYF. The full variable domain, completed using reference TRBV7-2 and TRBJ2-7, is GAGVSQSPSNKVTEKGKDVELRCDPISGHTALYWYRQSLGQGLEFLIYFQGNSAPDKSGLPSDRFSAERTGGSVSTLTIQRTQQEDSAVYLCASSFGQACYEQYFGPGTRLTVT.

This chain uses TRBV7-9 with TRBJ2-2, with 11 bases matching TRBD2. There are 16 residues in the CDR3. Germline CDR1 and CDR2: SEHNR and FQNEAQ (reference sequence). V shed 7 bases, J shed 3 bases, and the junction held 7 bases outside the gene matches. The CDR3 loop reads CASTSLAGGHTGELFF. The CDR3 region has the DNA TGTGCCAGCACCAGCTTAGCGGGGGGGCACACCGGGGAGCTGTTTTTT.

CDR3 amino acids: CASSRPSPYNEQFF. Written as DNA, the CDR3 is TGTGCCAGCAGCCGCCCTAGCCCCTACAATGAGCAGTTCTTC. The chain employs TRBV11-2 and TRBJ2-1, with D tentatively TRBD2 (5 bases). V was clipped by 5 bases and J by 2 bases, with 10 bases between them. The CDR3 spans 14 residues. Per germline, CDR1 SGHAT and CDR2 FQNNGV. Full variable domain (outside the CDR3, taken from reference TRBV11-2 and TRBJ2-1): EAGVAQSPRYKIIEKRQSVAFWCNPISGHATLYWYQQILGQGPKLLIQFQNNGVVDDSQLPKDRFSAERLKGVDSTLKIQPAKLEDSAVYLCASSRPSPYNEQFFGPGTRLTVL.

The V gene is TRBV12-3 or TRBV12-4, the J gene TRBJ1-5, with a weak D call TRBD1 (6 bases). The CDR3 contains 13 residues. V was shortened by 5 bases and J by 9 bases, with 14 bases between the two germline ends. The CDR3 loop is CASSPGSQGPQHF. The CDR3 nucleotides are TGTGCCAGCAGTCCAGGCTCACAGGGGCCCCAGCATTTT.

This clonotype has a count of ten or more. The chain links TRBV20-1 to TRBJ2-7; 11 bases agree with TRBD2. V lost 1 base to trimming and J lost 3 bases; unmatched junction nucleotides: 8. CDR3 length: 16 residues. Germline CDR1 and CDR2: DFQATT and SNEGSKA (reference sequence). The CDR3 sequence is CSARAPGLAVYYEQYF. In DNA, the CDR3 is TGCAGTGCTAGAGCCCCGGGACTAGCGGTTTACTACGAGCAGTACTTC.

This clonotype was found many times. The chain uses TRBV28 and TRBJ2-7, with D perhaps matching TRBD2 (5 bases). V dropped 2 bases and J dropped 1 base, with 9 bases sitting between them. The CDR3 loop spans 14 amino acids. CDR1 MDHEN and CDR2 SYDVKM come from the germline V gene. Here the CDR3 reads CASSLLRGSYEQYF. The DNA of the CDR3 is TGTGCCAGCAGTTTACTGAGAGGGTCCTACGAGCAGTACTTC.

The V gene is TRBV4-3, the J gene TRBJ2-3; TRBD2 is a possible D gene (6 bases). V was pared by 0 bases and J by 7 bases, with 8 bases between. Germline assignment: CDR1 LGHNA and CDR2 YSLEER. This CDR3 comprises 13 residues. The CDR3 spells CASSQDRDYTQYF. CDR3 nucleotide sequence: TGCGCCAGCAGCCAAGATAGGGACTATACGCAGTATTTT.